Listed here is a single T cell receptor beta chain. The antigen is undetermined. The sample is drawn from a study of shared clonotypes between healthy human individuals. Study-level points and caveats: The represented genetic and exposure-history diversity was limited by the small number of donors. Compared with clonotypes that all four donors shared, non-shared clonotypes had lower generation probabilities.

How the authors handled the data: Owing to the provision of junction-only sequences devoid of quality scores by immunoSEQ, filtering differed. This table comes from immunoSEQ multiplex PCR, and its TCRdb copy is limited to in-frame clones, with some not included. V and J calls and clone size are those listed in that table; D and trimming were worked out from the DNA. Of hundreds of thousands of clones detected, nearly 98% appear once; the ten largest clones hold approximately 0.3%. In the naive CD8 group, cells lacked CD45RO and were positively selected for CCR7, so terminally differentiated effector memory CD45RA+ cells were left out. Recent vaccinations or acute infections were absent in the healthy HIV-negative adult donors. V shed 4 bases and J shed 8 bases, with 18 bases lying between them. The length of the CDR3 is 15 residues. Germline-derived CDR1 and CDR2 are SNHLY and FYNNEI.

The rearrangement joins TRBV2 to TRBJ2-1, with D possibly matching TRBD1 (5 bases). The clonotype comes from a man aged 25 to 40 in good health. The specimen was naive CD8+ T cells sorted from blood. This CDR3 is CASSAIGRQIDEQFF. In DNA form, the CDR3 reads TGTGCCAGCAGTGCGATCGGCAGACAGATCGATGAGCAGTTCTTC. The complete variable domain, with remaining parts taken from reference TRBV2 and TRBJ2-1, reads EPEVTQTPSHQVTQMGQEVILRCVPISNHLYFYWYRQILGQKVEFLVSFYNNEISEKSEIFDDQFSVERPDGSNFTLKIRSTKLEDSAMYFCASSAIGRQIDEQFFGPGTRLTVL.